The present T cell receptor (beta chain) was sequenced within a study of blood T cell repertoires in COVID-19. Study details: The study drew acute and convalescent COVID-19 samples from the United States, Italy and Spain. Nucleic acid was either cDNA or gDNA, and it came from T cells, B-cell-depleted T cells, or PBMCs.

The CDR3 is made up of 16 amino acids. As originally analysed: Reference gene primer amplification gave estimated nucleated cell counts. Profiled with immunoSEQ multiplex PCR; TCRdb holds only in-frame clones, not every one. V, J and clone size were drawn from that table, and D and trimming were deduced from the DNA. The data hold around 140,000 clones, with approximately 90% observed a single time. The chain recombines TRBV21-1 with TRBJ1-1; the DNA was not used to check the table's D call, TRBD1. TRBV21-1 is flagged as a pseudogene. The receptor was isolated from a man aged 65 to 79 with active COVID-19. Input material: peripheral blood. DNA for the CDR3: TGTGCCAGCAGCCAGAGACAGGGGGGGATGAACACTGAAGCTTTCTTT. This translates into CASSQRQGGMNTEAFF.